This TCR beta chain was obtained from a study of blood T cell repertoires in COVID-19. TCRdb's copy holds only in-frame clones and misses some; the assay was immunoSEQ multiplex PCR. The sample consists of around 160,000 clones, 90% of them appearing once. The origin of this receptor is a man aged 55 to 70 with active or convalescent COVID-19. Sequencing was carried out using peripheral blood.

The CDR3 loop reads CASSLLGRAFF. The CDR3 DNA reads as TGTGCCAGCAGTTTGTTAGGGAGGGCTTTCTTT. The chain uses TRBV12-3 or TRBV12-4 and TRBJ1-1; no reliable D call. This CDR3 has 11 residues. V was pared by 3 bases and J by 11 bases, with 10 bases between.